This entry describes one T cell receptor beta chain. TCRdb's table, derived via immunoSEQ multiplex PCR, lists solely in-frame clones and lacks some. The sample lists tens of thousands of clones; about nine tenths were seen once. The data belong to a study of blood T cell repertoires in COVID-19. The ends lost 5 bases at V and 0 bases at J; junction bases unmatched: 3. The CDR3 has 14 amino acids. Germline assignment: CDR1 SNHLY and CDR2 FYNNEI. The sequence was collected from a human donor in a cohort sampled during active COVID-19. The chain couples TRBV2 to TRBJ1-1; TRBD1 matches 7 bases. Specimen: peripheral blood. CDR3 nucleotide sequence: TGTGCCAGCAGTTTACAGGGGTTGAACACTGAAGCTTTCTTT. Translated: CASSLQGLNTEAFF.